A selection of T cell receptor beta chains follows, all from one sample in a study of a mutant IDH1 vaccine in newly diagnosed glioma. Clones were read by immunoSEQ multiplex PCR, and TCRdb kept only the in-frame ones, dropping some. The table has about 55,000 clones, 75% to 90% seen once. Their cognate antigens are unknown. The sample consisted of PBMCs, taken from a glioma patient whose treatment included an IDH1 peptide vaccine. These receptor sequences come from a man aged 35 to 55 with glioma. Each CDR3 is given with its conserved first and last residue. Each record gives: clone size, V gene, D gene, J gene, CDR3 protein, CDR3 DNA. The D gene is left open where the match is weak. Not every row has a clone size; where given, it reads once, few, many or a size class.

size: -; V: TRBV5-1; D: -; J: TRBJ2-1; CDR3: CASSVDSTYNEQFF; DNA: TGCGCCAGCAGCGTCGACTCCACCTACAATGAGCAGTTCTTC
size: once; V: TRBV14; D: TRBD1; J: TRBJ1-2; CDR3: CASSDRGSYGYTF; DNA: TGTGCCAGCAGCGACAGGGGATCCTATGGCTACACCTTC
size: -; V: TRBV5-1; D: -; J: TRBJ1-1; CDR3: CASSWTVTGEAFF; DNA: TGCGCCAGCAGCTGGACAGTAACCGGTGAAGCTTTCTTT
size: few; V: TRBV4-1; D: TRBD1; J: TRBJ1-2; CDR3: CASAPGQGKGRGGYTF; DNA: TGCGCCAGCGCACCGGGACAGGGTAAGGGCCGTGGTGGCTACACCTTC
size: once; V: TRBV2; D: -; J: TRBJ1-1; CDR3: CASSELGQNTEAFF; DNA: TGTGCCAGCAGTGAACTGGGACAGAACACTGAAGCTTTCTTT
size: few; V: TRBV7-7; D: TRBD1; J: TRBJ2-3; CDR3: CASSALGGQGTDTQYF; DNA: TGTGCTAGCAGCGCCCTTGGGGGACAGGGAACAGATACGCAGTATTTT
size: -; V: TRBV5-1; D: -; J: TRBJ1-4; CDR3: CASSLGQTNEKLFF; DNA: TGCGCCAGCAGCTTGGGGCAGACTAATGAAAAACTGTTTTTT
size: few; V: TRBV5-5; D: -; J: TRBJ1-5; CDR3: CASSAAMVFGNQPQHF; DNA: TGTGCCAGCAGCGCGGCCATGGTTTTTGGCAATCAGCCCCAGCATTTT
size: -; V: TRBV18; D: -; J: TRBJ1-1; CDR3: CASSLPGRGKNTEAFF; DNA: TGTGCCAGCTCACTCCCGGGGAGGGGAAAGAACACTGAAGCTTTCTTT
size: -; V: TRBV29-1; D: -; J: TRBJ2-1; CDR3: CSVYTGQVNEQFF; DNA: TGCAGCGTTTACACCGGCCAGGTCAATGAGCAGTTCTTC
size: many; V: TRBV30; D: -; J: TRBJ1-6; CDR3: CAWSEQYNSPLHF; DNA: TGTGCCTGGAGTGAACAGTATAATTCACCCCTCCACTTT
size: -; V: TRBV7-9; D: -; J: TRBJ2-5; CDR3: CASSPVGGQETQYF; DNA: TGTGCCAGCAGCCCTGTGGGGGGACAAGAGACCCAGTACTTC
size: -; V: TRBV6-1; D: -; J: TRBJ2-5; CDR3: CASSGPEGWAQYF; DNA: TGTGCCAGCAGTGGCCCCGAGGGGTGGGCCCAGTACTTC
size: few; V: TRBV5-1; D: -; J: TRBJ1-4; CDR3: CASSLVGGNTNEKLFF; DNA: TGCGCCAGCAGCTTGGTAGGAGGGAACACCAATGAAAAACTGTTTTTT
size: -; V: TRBV4-1; D: -; J: TRBJ2-3; CDR3: CASSQEGSYTDTQYF; DNA: TGCGCCAGCAGCCAAGAAGGGTCCTACACAGATACGCAGTATTTT
size: -; V: TRBV9; D: -; J: TRBJ2-3; CDR3: CASSVQVGDTQYF; DNA: TGTGCCAGCAGCGTACAGGTTGGAGATACGCAGTATTTT
size: -; V: TRBV5-6; D: -; J: TRBJ2-1; CDR3: CASSLMAGGYNEQFF; DNA: TGTGCCAGCAGCTTGATGGCAGGGGGGTATAATGAGCAGTTCTTC
size: -; V: TRBV5-4; D: TRBD1; J: TRBJ1-1; CDR3: CASSFRDRNTEAFF; DNA: TGTGCCAGCAGCTTCCGGGACAGGAACACTGAAGCTTTCTTT
size: -; V: TRBV5-6; D: -; J: TRBJ1-1; CDR3: CASSFGRNRGNTEAFF; DNA: TGTGCCAGCAGCTTTGGGAGGAACAGAGGGAACACTGAAGCTTTCTTT
size: -; V: TRBV19; D: -; J: TRBJ2-1; CDR3: CASSIADNSYNEQFF; DNA: TGTGCCAGTAGTATAGCGGACAACTCCTACAATGAGCAGTTCTTC
size: -; V: TRBV4-1; D: -; J: TRBJ2-7; CDR3: CASSQGWEQYF; DNA: TGCGCCAGCAGCCAAGGGTGGGAGCAGTACTTC
size: -; V: TRBV5-1; D: TRBD1; J: TRBJ2-5; CDR3: CASSPGGTGGGQETQYF; DNA: TGCGCCAGCAGCCCCGGAGGAACAGGGGGTGGACAAGAGACCCAGTACTTC
size: -; V: TRBV6-5; D: TRBD1; J: TRBJ1-1; CDR3: CASSSRTGGNTEAFF; DNA: TGTGCCAGCAGTTCTCGGACAGGGGGGAACACTGAAGCTTTCTTT
size: -; V: TRBV7-2; D: -; J: TRBJ2-7; CDR3: CASSLGGYYEQYF; DNA: TGTGCCAGCAGCTTAGGGGGGTACTACGAGCAGTACTTC
size: -; V: TRBV4-2; D: -; J: TRBJ2-1; CDR3: CASSQDSTPVQFF; DNA: TGTGCCAGCAGCCAAGATTCGACCCCGGTTCAGTTCTTC
size: -; V: TRBV19; D: TRBD1; J: TRBJ2-3; CDR3: CASSKRDRAGTTDTQYF; DNA: TGTGCCAGTAGCAAACGGGACAGGGCTGGGACCACAGATACGCAGTATTTT
size: -; V: TRBV15; D: -; J: TRBJ1-2; CDR3: CATRQGSGGYTF; DNA: TGTGCCACCAGACAGGGCTCGGGTGGCTACACCTTC
size: -; V: TRBV30; D: -; J: TRBJ1-1; CDR3: CAWSVRQRNTEAFF; DNA: TGTGCCTGGAGTGTAAGGCAGCGGAACACTGAAGCTTTCTTT
size: -; V: TRBV2; D: TRBD1; J: TRBJ2-1; CDR3: CASSWDRNNEQFF; DNA: TGTGCCAGCAGTTGGGACAGAAACAATGAGCAGTTCTTC
size: -; V: TRBV5-1; D: -; J: TRBJ1-1; CDR3: CASSLEDSMNTEAFF; DNA: TGCGCCAGCAGCTTGGAGGACAGTATGAACACTGAAGCTTTCTTT
size: -; V: TRBV5-3; D: TRBD2; J: TRBJ2-3; CDR3: CATSGGPDTQYF; DNA: TGTGCCACATCGGGGGGGCCAGATACGCAGTATTTT
size: -; V: TRBV7-2; D: TRBD1; J: TRBJ2-1; CDR3: CASSPGRGRTNEQFF; DNA: TGTGCCAGCAGCCCCGGAAGGGGGCGGACCAATGAGCAGTTCTTC
size: -; V: TRBV19; D: TRBD1; J: TRBJ1-4; CDR3: CASSRQGWGNEKLFF; DNA: TGTGCCAGTAGTCGACAGGGTTGGGGTAATGAAAAACTGTTTTTT
size: -; V: TRBV2; D: TRBD1; J: TRBJ1-4; CDR3: CASSLEGQGWEKLFF; DNA: TGTGCCAGCAGCCTTGAGGGACAGGGCTGGGAAAAACTGTTTTTT
size: few; V: TRBV5-1; D: -; J: TRBJ2-4; CDR3: CASSLAGSSLQNIQYF; DNA: TGCGCCAGCAGCTTGGCCGGTTCTAGCCTCCAAAACATTCAGTACTTC
size: -; V: TRBV29-1; D: -; J: TRBJ2-7; CDR3: CSVGTDLAYEQYF; DNA: TGCAGCGTTGGGACGGATCTGGCCTACGAGCAGTACTTC